Listed below are T cell receptor beta chains from one sample, sequenced in a study of OX40 agonist ivuxolimab in advanced cancers. Sequencing was performed with immunoSEQ multiplex PCR; in TCRdb, only in-frame clones are kept and a portion is missing. The sample yields about 64,000 clones, about four fifths seen once. This specimen consisted of CD4+ or CD8+ T cells sorted from blood, obtained in a trial of the OX40 agonist ivuxolimab. All receptors come from an adult with an advanced solid tumor such as melanoma, head and neck, liver or kidney cancer. Each CDR3 is given with its conserved first and last residue. D genes are given only for firm matches. Clone size is stated in some rows and not others, as once, few, many or a class when expanded.

V gene: TRBV7-9
clone size: .
J gene: TRBJ2-7
D gene: .
CDR3 DNA: TGTGCCAGCAGCCGGGACTTAAATACCTACGAGCAGTACTTC
CDR3 protein: CASSRDLNTYEQYF

V gene: TRBV6-4
clone size: .
J gene: TRBJ1-5
D gene: .
CDR3 DNA: TGTGCCAGCAGCCCGACAGCTAGCAATCAGCCCCAGCATTTT
CDR3 protein: CASSPTASNQPQHF

V gene: TRBV27
clone size: .
J gene: TRBJ1-1
D gene: .
CDR3 DNA: TGTGCCAGCAGTTCCTGGGAATCACGGGACACTGAAGCTTTCTTT
CDR3 protein: CASSSWESRDTEAFF

V gene: TRBV9
clone size: once
J gene: TRBJ2-1
D gene: TRBD1
CDR3 DNA: TGTGCCAGCAGCGTAGCTACAGGGGTAGTCGGTGAGCAGTTCTTC
CDR3 protein: CASSVATGVVGEQFF

V gene: TRBV25-1
clone size: .
J gene: TRBJ2-3
D gene: .
CDR3 DNA: TGTGCCAGCGGTACAGGGAGTACGCAGTATTTT
CDR3 protein: CASGTGSTQYF

V gene: TRBV30
clone size: few
J gene: TRBJ1-4
D gene: TRBD1
CDR3 DNA: TGTGCCTCGGACAGGTCGGGTGAAAAACTGTTTTTT
CDR3 protein: CASDRSGEKLFF

V gene: TRBV9
clone size: .
J gene: TRBJ2-3
D gene: .
CDR3 DNA: TGTGCCAGCAGCGTAGCTGGGACCAGTGGGGTCGATACGCAGTATTTT
CDR3 protein: CASSVAGTSGVDTQYF

V gene: TRBV11-3
clone size: .
J gene: TRBJ2-1
D gene: .
CDR3 DNA: TGTGCCAGCAGCCAGGGGGGGGAGCAGTTCTTC
CDR3 protein: CASSQGGEQFF

V gene: TRBV21-1
clone size: .
J gene: TRBJ1-5
D gene: .
CDR3 DNA: TGTGCCAGCAGCAATGGTGGGACAGAAAATCAGCCCCAGCATTTT
CDR3 protein: CASSNGGTENQPQHF

V gene: TRBV19
clone size: .
J gene: TRBJ1-1
D gene: TRBD1
CDR3 DNA: TGTGCCAGTAGTACGCCGGGACAGGGCTCTGAAGCTTTCTTT
CDR3 protein: CASSTPGQGSEAFF

V gene: TRBV19
clone size: .
J gene: TRBJ2-3
D gene: TRBD2
CDR3 DNA: TGTGCCAGTAGTATAGATCCAGGACTAGCGGCCACAGATACGCAGTATTTT
CDR3 protein: CASSIDPGLAATDTQYF

V gene: TRBV25-1
clone size: .
J gene: TRBJ2-7
D gene: TRBD2
CDR3 DNA: TGTGCCAGCAGCCGGGCTAGCGGGAGCCACGAGCAGTACTTC
CDR3 protein: CASSRASGSHEQYF

V gene: TRBV10-2
clone size: .
J gene: TRBJ1-2
D gene: .
CDR3 DNA: TGCGCCAGCAGTGGCGCACCTGAGTATGGCTACACCTTC
CDR3 protein: CASSGAPEYGYTF

V gene: TRBV7-3
clone size: .
J gene: TRBJ2-3
D gene: TRBD2
CDR3 DNA: TGTGCCAGCAGCCCACAGCGGGGGCGCACAGATACGCAGTATTTT
CDR3 protein: CASSPQRGRTDTQYF

V gene: TRBV30
clone size: .
J gene: TRBJ1-5
D gene: .
CDR3 DNA: TGTGCCTGGAGTGTACGGGGGAATCAGCCCCAGCATTTT
CDR3 protein: CAWSVRGNQPQHF

V gene: TRBV19
clone size: .
J gene: TRBJ2-5
D gene: TRBD2
CDR3 DNA: TGTGCCAGTAGTATTTTTAGCGGGGGGAGAGAGACCCAGTACTTC
CDR3 protein: CASSIFSGGRETQYF

V gene: TRBV19
clone size: .
J gene: TRBJ1-3
D gene: .
CDR3 DNA: TGTGCCAGTAGCCCTACGGGGGGACCCTCCTCTGGAAACACCATATATTTT
CDR3 protein: CASSPTGGPSSGNTIYF

V gene: TRBV6-4
clone size: .
J gene: TRBJ1-2
D gene: .
CDR3 DNA: TGTGCCAGCAGTGACTCCGACAAGGGGCGCTACACCTTC
CDR3 protein: CASSDSDKGRYTF

V gene: TRBV25-1
clone size: .
J gene: TRBJ1-2
D gene: .
CDR3 DNA: TGTGCCAGCAGTGAAAGTGACTATGGCTACACCTTC
CDR3 protein: CASSESDYGYTF

V gene: TRBV5-5
clone size: .
J gene: TRBJ1-6
D gene: TRBD1
CDR3 DNA: TGTGCCAGCAGGTGGGACAGTAATTCACCCCTCCACTTT
CDR3 protein: CASRWDSNSPLHF

V gene: TRBV7-3
clone size: .
J gene: TRBJ2-3
D gene: .
CDR3 DNA: TGTGCCAGCAGCTTACCCTCGCAGGGGCAGGGCACAGATACGCAGTATTTT
CDR3 protein: CASSLPSQGQGTDTQYF

V gene: TRBV5-1
clone size: .
J gene: TRBJ2-3
D gene: TRBD2
CDR3 DNA: TGCGCCAGCAGCGAGGGACTAGCGGGAGTTTACACAGATACGCAGTATTTT
CDR3 protein: CASSEGLAGVYTDTQYF

V gene: TRBV5-1
clone size: .
J gene: TRBJ2-7
D gene: .
CDR3 DNA: TGCGCCAGCAGCTTGGGAGACTACGAGCAGTACTTC
CDR3 protein: CASSLGDYEQYF

V gene: TRBV11-2
clone size: .
J gene: TRBJ2-5
D gene: TRBD1
CDR3 DNA: TGTGCCAGCAGCTTGACAGGGCCACCCGAGACCCAGTACTTC
CDR3 protein: CASSLTGPPETQYF

V gene: TRBV5-6
clone size: .
J gene: TRBJ2-5
D gene: TRBD2
CDR3 DNA: TGTGCCAGCAGCTTCTTTTCCCCGGTCTGGCGGGGGGGCGAAGAGACCCAGTACTTC
CDR3 protein: CASSFFSPVWRGGEETQYF

V gene: TRBV14
clone size: .
J gene: TRBJ2-7
D gene: TRBD2
CDR3 DNA: TGTGCCAGCAGCCTCTCCGCGGGAGCCGCCTACGAGCAGTACTTC
CDR3 protein: CASSLSAGAAYEQYF

V gene: TRBV11-3
clone size: .
J gene: TRBJ2-1
D gene: TRBD1
CDR3 DNA: TGTGCCAGCAGCTCCGGGACAGTAAACAATGAGCAGTTCTTC
CDR3 protein: CASSSGTVNNEQFF

V gene: TRBV11-3
clone size: .
J gene: TRBJ2-5
D gene: .
CDR3 DNA: TGTGCCAGCAGCTTCCGGGGCCCCCGGTACTTC
CDR3 protein: CASSFRGPRYF

V gene: TRBV4-2
clone size: .
J gene: TRBJ2-3
D gene: TRBD2
CDR3 DNA: TGTGCCAGCAGCCAGGCGACTAGCGGGAGGACCACAGATACGCAGTATTTT
CDR3 protein: CASSQATSGRTTDTQYF

V gene: TRBV7-9
clone size: .
J gene: TRBJ1-5
D gene: TRBD1
CDR3 DNA: TGTGCCAGCAGCCCATACAGATTCGAACAGGGGAGGGGTCAGCCCCAGCATTTT
CDR3 protein: CASSPYRFEQGRGQPQHF

V gene: TRBV5-1
clone size: once
J gene: TRBJ2-7
D gene: TRBD1
CDR3 DNA: TGCGCCAGCAGCATTACCGGGACAGCTATCTACGAGCAGTACTTC
CDR3 protein: CASSITGTAIYEQYF

V gene: TRBV7-2
clone size: .
J gene: TRBJ2-2
D gene: .
CDR3 DNA: TGTGCCAGCAGCTCTAGCAAAAACACCGGGGAGCTGTTTTTT
CDR3 protein: CASSSSKNTGELFF

V gene: TRBV6-1
clone size: .
J gene: TRBJ2-7
D gene: .
CDR3 DNA: TGTGCCAGCAGTGGGTCGGTAGGGGGGTCGGGCCACGAGCAGTACTTC
CDR3 protein: CASSGSVGGSGHEQYF

V gene: TRBV18
clone size: .
J gene: TRBJ2-7
D gene: .
CDR3 DNA: TGTGCCAGCTCACCAGTCAGGGTGTACTTCGAGCAGTACTTC
CDR3 protein: CASSPVRVYFEQYF

V gene: TRBV6-5
clone size: .
J gene: TRBJ2-1
D gene: TRBD2
CDR3 DNA: TGTGCCAGCAGAGCGGGAGGGCCCTATGAGCAGTTCTTC
CDR3 protein: CASRAGGPYEQFF

V gene: TRBV11-3
clone size: few
J gene: TRBJ2-3
D gene: .
CDR3 DNA: TGTGCCAGCAGCTTACAGGGCTCCACAGATACGCAGTATTTT
CDR3 protein: CASSLQGSTDTQYF

V gene: TRBV30
clone size: few
J gene: TRBJ2-7
D gene: TRBD1
CDR3 DNA: TGTGCCTGGAGGCAACCCGGGACAGGGTCCTACGAGCAGTACTTC
CDR3 protein: CAWRQPGTGSYEQYF

V gene: TRBV25-1
clone size: .
J gene: TRBJ1-6
D gene: .
CDR3 DNA: TGTGCCAGCAGTGAAGACAGGCCGTTCTATAATTCACCCCTCCACTTT
CDR3 protein: CASSEDRPFYNSPLHF

V gene: TRBV6-5
clone size: .
J gene: TRBJ1-6
D gene: .
CDR3 DNA: TGTGCCAGCAGTTACGTAGTTGGTGCAGTAAGATCACCCCTCCACTTT
CDR3 protein: CASSYVVGAVRSPLHF

V gene: TRBV30
clone size: few
J gene: TRBJ1-5
D gene: .
CDR3 DNA: TGTGCCTGGAGTGTACGGGGCAATCAGCCCCAGCATTTT
CDR3 protein: CAWSVRGNQPQHF

V gene: TRBV19
clone size: .
J gene: TRBJ1-5
D gene: .
CDR3 DNA: TGTGCCAGTAGCAACTTTAATCAGCCCCAGCATTTT
CDR3 protein: CASSNFNQPQHF

V gene: TRBV11-3
clone size: .
J gene: TRBJ2-7
D gene: TRBD2
CDR3 DNA: TGTGCCAGCAGCCCCCCCCCGGGACTAGCGGCTTACGAGCAGTACTTC
CDR3 protein: CASSPPPGLAAYEQYF

V gene: TRBV18
clone size: .
J gene: TRBJ2-5
D gene: TRBD2
CDR3 DNA: TGTGCCAGCTCACCACCGGGTCTAGCGGCGGAGACCCAGTACTTC
CDR3 protein: CASSPPGLAAETQYF

V gene: TRBV5-1
clone size: once
J gene: TRBJ2-3
D gene: TRBD2
CDR3 DNA: TGCGCCAGCAGCTTGGAGGTTAGCGGGAGGGCAGATACGCAGTATTTT
CDR3 protein: CASSLEVSGRADTQYF

V gene: TRBV5-1
clone size: .
J gene: TRBJ2-7
D gene: TRBD2
CDR3 DNA: TGCGCCAGCAGCTTGGGGGCGGGAGCTAGCCTCTACGAGCAGTACTTC
CDR3 protein: CASSLGAGASLYEQYF

V gene: TRBV6-5
clone size: few
J gene: TRBJ1-1
D gene: .
CDR3 DNA: TGTGCCAGCAGTTACCAGGGAGATAGTGAAGCTTTCTTT
CDR3 protein: CASSYQGDSEAFF

V gene: TRBV6-5
clone size: .
J gene: TRBJ1-1
D gene: .
CDR3 DNA: TGTGCCAGCAGTTATCTTGATTCGAACACTGAAGCTTTCTTT
CDR3 protein: CASSYLDSNTEAFF

V gene: TRBV4-3
clone size: once
J gene: TRBJ2-7
D gene: .
CDR3 DNA: TGCGCCAGCAGCCACCTCGACAGGTCCGAGCAGTACTTC
CDR3 protein: CASSHLDRSEQYF